The 16 T cell receptor beta chains presented below share a single source sample, sequenced in a study of CD8 T cells in Susac syndrome. RNA totalling roughly 0.5 to 1 ug underwent reverse transcription with random hexamers. TCRdb called the immunoSEQ multiplex PCR reads again in MiXCR, with one record for every CDR3 protein. The sample yields approximately 100,000 distinct CDR3 sequences, over 90% seen once. Sequencing used CD4+ T cells from PBMCs. The origin of the receptors is a human donor in good health.

The J gene is TRBJ1-5, the V gene TRBV6-1; D unresolved. This CDR3 region has 13 residues. The V gene's germline CDR1 is MNHNS and CDR2 SASEGT. Between the trimmed V and J ends, which lost 3 bases and 3 bases, there was a span of 6 bases. The CDR3 loop is CASSDWVNQPQHF. CDR3 in DNA: TGTGCCAGCAGTGATTGGGTCAATCAGCCCCAGCATTTT.

The V gene is TRBV2, the J gene TRBJ2-5; D remains unclear. Per the germline V gene, CDR1 is SNHLY and CDR2 is FYNNEI. V lost 4 bases, J lost 4 bases, and 16 bases lay in between. The length of the CDR3 is 15 residues. DNA of the CDR3: TGTGCCAGCAGTGGCCTATTGGAGTTGGCAGAGACCCAGTACTTC. As protein: CASSGLLELAETQYF.

The chain joins TRBV11-2 to TRBJ1-1; D gene uncertain. The CDR3 has 14 residues. CDR1 and CDR2 (germline): SGHAT, FQNNGV. Trimming took off 3 bases at V and 1 base at J, with 9 bases between the two ends. The CDR3: CASSFRAGNTEAFF. CDR3 bases: TGTGCCAGCAGCTTTAGGGCGGGGAACACTGAAGCTTTCTTT.

This chain connects TRBV5-1 to TRBJ1-2; D might be TRBD1 (6 bases). Trimming took 2 bases from V and 4 from J, leaving 12 bases between them. Germline lookup yields CDR1 SGHRS and CDR2 YFSETQ. The CDR3 sequence is 14 residues long. CDR3 nucleotide sequence: TGCGCCAGCAGCTTCCGGGGGCAGGTCTATGGCTACACCTTC. It is translated as CASSFRGQVYGYTF. The whole variable domain, remainder taken from reference TRBV5-1 and TRBJ1-2, is KAGVTQTPRYLIKTRGQQVTLSCSPISGHRSVSWYQQTPGQGLQFLFEYFSETQRNKGNFPGRFSGRQFSNSRSEMNVSTLELGDSALYLCASSFRGQVYGYTFGSGTRLTVV.

V and J are TRBV20-1 and TRBJ2-3; weak D call: TRBD2 (6 bases). The CDR3 is made up of 13 amino acids. V lost 1 base and J 4 bases, leaving 9 bases between the germline ends. The germline V gene has CDR1 DFQATT and CDR2 SNEGSKA (reference sequence). CDR3 sequence (DNA): TGCAGTGCTAGAGTGGGGGGACCAGATACGCAGTATTTT. As protein: CSARVGGPDTQYF.

The chain combines TRBV3-1 with TRBJ2-3; no clear D gene. Germline CDR1 and CDR2: LGHDT and YNNKEL (reference sequence). The length of the CDR3 is 13 residues. The germline V and J ends were trimmed by 4 bases and 4 bases, with 9 bases remaining between them. The CDR3 protein is CASSPGLADTQYF. Written as DNA, the CDR3 is TGTGCCAGCAGCCCCGGGTTGGCAGATACGCAGTATTTT.

This sequence joins TRBV5-1 and TRBJ1-1; 12 nucleotides align to TRBD1. The CDR3 loop spans 16 amino acids. Trimming took 7 bases from V and 4 from J; bases not matched to a gene: 11. In germline, CDR1 is SGHRS, CDR2 YFSETQ. CDR3 in DNA: TGCGCCAGCCACCCGGGACAGGGGGCGCAGGCCACTGAAGCTTTCTTT. Translated, it gives CASHPGQGAQATEAFF.

This chain joins TRBV27 and TRBJ2-7, with 8 bases aligning to TRBD2. Germline CDR1 reads MNHEY; CDR2 reads SMNVEV (reference sequence). CDR3 length: 13 residues. V dropped 8 bases and J dropped 4; count of bases not matched to a gene: 7. The CDR3 nucleotides are TGTGCCAGCTCGGGGGGGGCGGGATACGAGCAGTACTTC. As protein: CASSGGAGYEQYF.

This chain connects TRBV9 to TRBJ2-2; no firm D call. This CDR3 has 12 amino acids. Trimming removed 0 bases from V and 3 bases from J, with 0 bases in between. CDR1 SGDLS and CDR2 YYNGEE come from the germline V gene. The CDR3 sequence: CASSVDTGELFF. The DNA of the CDR3 is TGTGCCAGCAGCGTAGACACCGGGGAGCTGTTTTTT.

The chain couples TRBV20-1 to TRBJ2-2; D is uncertain. The ends were cut back, 0 bases at V and 4 bases at J, with 12 bases in the middle. CDR3 length: 15 residues. The germline V gene has CDR1 DFQATT and CDR2 SNEGSKA (reference sequence). CDR3 DNA sequence: TGCAGTGCTAGAGATCCCAGCCTCGTCACCGGGGAGCTGTTTTTT. Residues: CSARDPSLVTGELFF.

The rearrangement links TRBV20-1 to TRBJ2-4; D is unclear. The germline CDR1 and CDR2 sequences are DFQATT and SNEGSKA (reference sequence). V was cut by 4 bases and J by 0 bases, with 7 bases left in between. The CDR3 spans 13 residues. The CDR3 loop reads CSATTVAKNIQYF. CDR3 DNA: TGCAGTGCTACTACGGTAGCCAAAAACATTCAGTACTTC.

This chain joins TRBV20-1 and TRBJ1-2, with unresolved D. Germline V lookup: CDR1 DFQATT, CDR2 SNEGSKA (reference sequence). The V end was cut by 3 bases, the J end by 5 bases, with 13 bases between. The CDR3 runs 13 residues. CDR3 residues: CSASGPGPYGYTF. CDR3 sequence (DNA): TGCAGTGCTAGCGGGCCCGGTCCTTATGGCTACACCTTC.

The chain links TRBV7-2 to TRBJ1-5, with D unclear. The CDR3 loop spans 12 amino acids. Deletions cut 5 bases from V and 9 bases from J, with 11 bases between. Germline values: CDR1 SGHTA, CDR2 FQGNSA. CDR3 region: CASSPSDGPQHF. In DNA form, the CDR3 reads TGTGCCAGCAGCCCAAGCGACGGGCCCCAGCATTTT.

J is TRBJ1-5 and V is TRBV12-3 or TRBV12-4; D unresolved. The CDR3 totals 18 residues. V was clipped by 3 bases and J by 0 bases, with 18 bases between them. CDR3 protein: CASSFTTGNLYSNQPQHF. CDR3 DNA: TGTGCCAGCAGTTTTACGACGGGTAACTTATATAGCAATCAGCCCCAGCATTTT.

The V and J genes are TRBV24-1 and TRBJ1-5, with D unclear. This CDR3 spans 12 amino acids. Trimming removed 0 bases at V and 7 bases at J, with 3 bases between. Looked up from germline, CDR1 is KGHDR and CDR2 is SFDVKD. DNA for the CDR3: TGTGCCACCAGTGATTTGCGACAGCCCCAGCATTTT. Its protein is CATSDLRQPQHF.

The chain joins TRBV5-6 to TRBJ2-7; D is ambiguous. This CDR3 is built from 16 residues. Trimming stripped 4 bases from V and 6 bases from J, with 23 bases between. The germline V gene has CDR1 SGHDT and CDR2 YYEEEE. CDR3: CASSLGPGGSPGEQYF. CDR3 nucleotide sequence: TGTGCCAGCAGCCTCGGACCGGGTGGGTCCCCCGGCGAGCAGTACTTC.